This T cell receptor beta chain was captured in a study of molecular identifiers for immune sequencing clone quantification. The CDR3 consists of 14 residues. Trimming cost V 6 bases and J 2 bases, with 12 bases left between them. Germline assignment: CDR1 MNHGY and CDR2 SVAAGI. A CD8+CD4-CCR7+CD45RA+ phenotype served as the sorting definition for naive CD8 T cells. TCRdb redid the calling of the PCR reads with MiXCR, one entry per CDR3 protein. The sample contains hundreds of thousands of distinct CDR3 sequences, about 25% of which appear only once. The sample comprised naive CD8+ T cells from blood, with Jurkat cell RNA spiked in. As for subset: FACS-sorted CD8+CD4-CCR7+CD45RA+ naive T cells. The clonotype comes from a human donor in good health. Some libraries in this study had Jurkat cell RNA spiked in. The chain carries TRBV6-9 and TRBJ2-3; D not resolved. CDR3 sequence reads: CASSRRQHTDTQYF. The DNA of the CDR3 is TGTGCCAGCAGCCGCAGACAACACACAGATACGCAGTATTTT.